Included here is one TCR beta chain sequence, with context. The data stem from a study of blood T cell repertoires in COVID-19. The overall study: Sample material is recorded as cDNA or gDNA derived from T cells, B-cell-depleted T cells, or PBMCs.

The data were produced by immunoSEQ multiplex PCR, yet TCRdb's version contains in-frame clones alone and is incomplete. The repertoire holds a few hundred thousand clones, with about 82% as singletons. Trimming left V 0 bases short and J 4 bases short, with 13 bases between. Per germline, CDR1 SGDLS and CDR2 YYNGEE. The CDR3 spans 15 residues. The sequence was collected from a human donor in a cohort sampled during active COVID-19. The V call is TRBV9, the J call TRBJ2-5; D is possibly TRBD2 (5 bases). Sequencing was done on a sample of peripheral blood. CDR3 amino acids: CASSVGLLEGETQYF. In nucleotides, the CDR3 is TGTGCCAGCAGCGTAGGCCTTCTCGAGGGAGAGACCCAGTACTTC.